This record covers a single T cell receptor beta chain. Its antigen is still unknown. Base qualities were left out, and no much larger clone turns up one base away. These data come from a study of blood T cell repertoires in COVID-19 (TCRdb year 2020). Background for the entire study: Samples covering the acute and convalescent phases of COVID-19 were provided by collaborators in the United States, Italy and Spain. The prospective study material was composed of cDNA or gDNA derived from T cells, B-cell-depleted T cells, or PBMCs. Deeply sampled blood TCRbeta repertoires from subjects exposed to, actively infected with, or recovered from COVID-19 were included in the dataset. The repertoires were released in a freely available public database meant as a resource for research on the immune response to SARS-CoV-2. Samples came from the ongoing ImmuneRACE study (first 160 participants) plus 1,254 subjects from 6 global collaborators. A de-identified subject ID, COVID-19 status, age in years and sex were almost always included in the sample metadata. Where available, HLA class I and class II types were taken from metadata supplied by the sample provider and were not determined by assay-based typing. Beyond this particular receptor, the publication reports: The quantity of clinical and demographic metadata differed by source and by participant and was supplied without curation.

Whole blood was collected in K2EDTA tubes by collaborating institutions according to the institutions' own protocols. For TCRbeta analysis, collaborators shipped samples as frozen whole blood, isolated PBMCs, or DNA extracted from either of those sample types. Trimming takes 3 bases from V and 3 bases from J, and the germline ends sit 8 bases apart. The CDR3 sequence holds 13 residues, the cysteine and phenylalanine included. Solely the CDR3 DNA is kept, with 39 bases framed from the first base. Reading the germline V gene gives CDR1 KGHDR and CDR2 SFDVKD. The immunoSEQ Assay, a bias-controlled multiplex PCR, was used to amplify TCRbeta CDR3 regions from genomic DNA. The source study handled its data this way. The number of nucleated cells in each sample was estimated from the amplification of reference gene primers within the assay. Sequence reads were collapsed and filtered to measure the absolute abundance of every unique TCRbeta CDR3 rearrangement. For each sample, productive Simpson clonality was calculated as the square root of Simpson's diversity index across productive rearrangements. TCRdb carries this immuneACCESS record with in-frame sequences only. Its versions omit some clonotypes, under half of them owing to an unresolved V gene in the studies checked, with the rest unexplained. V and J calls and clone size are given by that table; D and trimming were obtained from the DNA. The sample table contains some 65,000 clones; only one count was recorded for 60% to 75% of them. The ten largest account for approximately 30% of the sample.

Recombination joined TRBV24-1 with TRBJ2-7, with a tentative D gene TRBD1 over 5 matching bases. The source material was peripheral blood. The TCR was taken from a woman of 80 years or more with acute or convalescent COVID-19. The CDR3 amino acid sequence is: CATSDGAGYEQYF. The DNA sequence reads TGTGCCACCAGTGATGGGGCCGGCTACGAGCAGTACTTC.